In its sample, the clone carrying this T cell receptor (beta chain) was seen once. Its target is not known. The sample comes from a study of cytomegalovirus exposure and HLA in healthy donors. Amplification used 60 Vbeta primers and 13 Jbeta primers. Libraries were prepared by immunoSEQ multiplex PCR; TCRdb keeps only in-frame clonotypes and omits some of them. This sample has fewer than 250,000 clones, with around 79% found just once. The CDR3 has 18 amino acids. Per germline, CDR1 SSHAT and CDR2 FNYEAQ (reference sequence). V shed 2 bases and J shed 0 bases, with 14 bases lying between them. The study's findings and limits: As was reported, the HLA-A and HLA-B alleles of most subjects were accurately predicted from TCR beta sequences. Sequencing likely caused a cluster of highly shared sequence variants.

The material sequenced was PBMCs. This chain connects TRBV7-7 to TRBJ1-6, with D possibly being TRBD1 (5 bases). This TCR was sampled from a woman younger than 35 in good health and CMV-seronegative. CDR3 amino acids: CASSLRVDTSSYNSPLHF. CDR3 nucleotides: TGTGCCAGCAGCTTAAGAGTGGACACGAGCTCCTATAATTCACCCCTCCACTTT. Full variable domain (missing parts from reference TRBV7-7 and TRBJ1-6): GAGVSQSPRYKVTKRGQDVTLRCDPISSHATLYWYQQALGQGPEFLTYFNYEAQPDKSGLPSDRFSAERPEGSISTLTIQRTEQRDSAMYRCASSLRVDTSSYNSPLHFGNGTRLTVT.